This is a list of T cell receptor beta chains from one sample in a study of shared clonotypes between healthy human individuals. Sequencing used immunoSEQ multiplex PCR; TCRdb keeps in-frame clones, though not all of them. This sample has millions of clones, with roughly nine tenths found just once. The sequenced material came from naive CD4+ T cells sorted from blood. These receptors originate from a young man in good health. The conserved cysteine and the conserved F or W are not part of the CDR3 here. Fields, in order: D gene, V gene, J gene, CDR3 protein. The D gene is left open where the match is weak.

TRBD1,TRBV6-6,TRBJ2-7,ASSRGQGGAYYEQY
TRBD1,TRBV2,TRBJ2-4,ASSETGMKNIQY
TRBD2,TRBV10-2,TRBJ2-7,ASSSPSGRIYEQY
.,TRBV30,TRBJ2-2,AWSVGVFRGGELF
TRBD2,TRBV6-6,TRBJ2-7,ASSPMVAGASEQY
.,TRBV11-3,TRBJ2-3,ASSLDREDTQY
.,TRBV5-6,TRBJ1-1,ASSLGTGVNTEAF
.,TRBV6-6,TRBJ2-7,ASSYGDSYEQY
.,TRBV27,TRBJ1-5,ASSPVATAAYSNQPQH
.,TRBV28,TRBJ1-2,ASISGATGYT
.,TRBV5-1,TRBJ1-3,ASSHGRDSGNTIY
.,TRBV29-1,TRBJ1-1,SVEEGAHTEAF
.,TRBV5-1,TRBJ2-7,ASSSAYEQY
.,TRBV5-1,TRBJ2-2,ASSLLSAGLNTGELF
.,TRBV19,TRBJ1-3,ASSMDSSSGNTIY
TRBD2,TRBV6-5,TRBJ2-3,ASRGLADADTQY
TRBD1,TRBV6-1,TRBJ1-1,ASSEAQGRLGNTEAF
.,TRBV10-3,TRBJ2-7,AISETGSYEQY
.,TRBV29-1,TRBJ1-3,SVSWTEGNTIY
TRBD1,TRBV30,TRBJ2-7,AWRMGTGPSYEQY
.,TRBV2,TRBJ1-5,ASRAGTSGNQPQH
.,TRBV7-3,TRBJ1-2,ATTGTDYGYT
.,TRBV10-3,TRBJ1-2,AISDGYGYT
TRBD2,TRBV5-1,TRBJ2-3,ASSLGLAGVSTDTQY
TRBD1,TRBV6-6,TRBJ2-2,ASSSLDRGLGELF
TRBD2,TRBV5-1,TRBJ2-5,ASSLDTAGGQTQY
.,TRBV5-1,TRBJ2-2,ASSLAGELF
.,TRBV5-6,TRBJ2-7,ASSSSLTDDYEQY
TRBD2,TRBV30,TRBJ2-4,AWSAGTRAVIQY
TRBD2,TRBV2,TRBJ2-3,ASSVAGASTDTQY
.,TRBV7-9,TRBJ1-6,ASSSEYSESPLH
TRBD2,TRBV10-3,TRBJ2-5,AISPTTSVGETQY
TRBD2,TRBV6-6,TRBJ2-5,ASRGGTFQETQY
.,TRBV10-3,TRBJ2-1,AISETRYNEQF
.,TRBV4-3,TRBJ2-5,ASSQDRRETQY
.,TRBV6-6,TRBJ2-3,ASISQRTDTQY
.,TRBV7-2,TRBJ1-3,ASSSAGGAGNTIY
.,TRBV9,TRBJ1-5,ASSSEGSGKNQPQH
TRBD1,TRBV10-3,TRBJ1-1,AISERTGGNTEAF
.,TRBV4-1,TRBJ2-7,ASSRVGTSGSYEQY
TRBD1,TRBV30,TRBJ1-2,AWSRTGGNYGYT
.,TRBV11-2,TRBJ2-5,ASSFTGPETQY
TRBD1,TRBV10-3,TRBJ1-5,ASNTGTGGNQPQH
.,TRBV28,TRBJ1-4,ASSRTGATNEKLF
.,TRBV19,TRBJ1-2,ASSPGILRTWRHNYGYT
TRBD2,TRBV7-9,TRBJ2-1,ARAGPGHYNEQF
TRBD1,TRBV7-3,TRBJ2-2,ASSLRQGGAGELF